Listed below are T cell receptor beta chains from one sample, sequenced in a study of regulatory T cells in long-lasting Graves disease. Via MiXCR, TCRdb re-called the multiplex PCR reads, giving one row per CDR3 protein. This table has hundreds of thousands of distinct CDR3 sequences, 30% appearing once. This specimen consisted of peripheral blood mononuclear cells (PBMCs), obtained when the disease was refractory, from a patient treated with antithyroid drugs. The receptors stem from a female donor with Graves disease. The CDR3 runs from the conserved cysteine through the conserved F or W. A D gene is named only where the DNA matches it firmly. Size tells how often a clone was seen (once, few, many) or the class of an expanded clone, and some rows leave it out.

d_gene,v_gene,abundance,j_gene,CDR3nt,CDR3aa
-,TRBV19,few,TRBJ2-5,TGTGCCAGTAGTATGCAGCGAGGAGGGGAGACCCAGTACTTC,CASSMQRGGETQYF
-,TRBV5-5,-,TRBJ1-5,TGTGCCAGCAGACCGGACGGAAACAATCAGCCCCAGCATTTT,CASRPDGNNQPQHF
-,TRBV12-3/TRBV12-4,many,TRBJ2-2,TGTGCCAGCGGGGACCGCGCGAACACCGGGGAGCTGTTTTTT,CASGDRANTGELFF
-,TRBV5-4,many,TRBJ1-1,TGTGCCAGCAGACCTACCACAGGCCCCGGCCGCCACACTGAAGCTTTCTTT,CASRPTTGPGRHTEAFF
TRBD1,TRBV12-3/TRBV12-4,-,TRBJ2-2,TGTGCCAGCATCGACAGGGGGACGGCCGGGGAGCTGTTTTTT,CASIDRGTAGELFF
-,TRBV11-2,many,TRBJ2-7,TGTGCCAGCAGCTTAACGACCGAGGCGGGCGAGCAGTACTTC,CASSLTTEAGEQYF
TRBD2,TRBV7-9,-,TRBJ2-3,TGTGCCAGCAGCCCGAGCGGGAGGGCCGGGGATACGCAGTATTTT,CASSPSGRAGDTQYF
TRBD1,TRBV11-2,-,TRBJ1-6,TGTGCCAGCAGCACCGGACAGGGTGAAGGATCACCCCTCCACTTT,CASSTGQGEGSPLHF
-,TRBV12-3/TRBV12-4,many,TRBJ1-5,TGTGCCAGCAGTCCCTCAGGGGCGACTTATAGCAATCAGCCCCAGCATTTT,CASSPSGATYSNQPQHF
-,TRBV3-1,-,TRBJ1-5,TGTGCCAGCAGCCAAGAAGGGGCCAGCAATCAGCCCCAGCATTTT,CASSQEGASNQPQHF
-,TRBV10-3,-,TRBJ2-5,TGTGCCATCAGCCCCGGGACACCGGAGGGCGAGACCCAGTACTTC,CAISPGTPEGETQYF
-,TRBV10-1,-,TRBJ2-1,TGCGCCAGCAGTGAGTCGCGGCAGGGCAATGAGCAGTTCTTC,CASSESRQGNEQFF
-,TRBV6-1,many,TRBJ1-2,TGTGCCAGCAGTGAAGTCGGGGGTTCTCACTATGGCTACACCTTC,CASSEVGGSHYGYTF
TRBD1,TRBV20-1,few,TRBJ1-5,TGCAGTGCTAGATTTACAGGGGGCGATCAGCCCCAGCATTTT,CSARFTGGDQPQHF
TRBD1,TRBV20-1,-,TRBJ1-1,TGCAGTGCTAGCAAGGGGGCCACTGAAGCTTTCTTT,CSASKGATEAFF
-,TRBV12-3/TRBV12-4,-,TRBJ2-1,TGTGCCAGCAGTTTAAAGGCGGGATACTACAATGAGCAGTTCTTC,CASSLKAGYYNEQFF
TRBD2,TRBV20-1,few,TRBJ2-6,TGCAGTGCTCCGACTAGCGGGACTGGGGCCAACGTCCTGACTTTC,CSAPTSGTGANVLTF
TRBD1,TRBV6-1,few,TRBJ2-4,TGTGCCAGCAGTCCGGGACAGGGAGTCTCGGCCAAAAACATTCAGTACTTC,CASSPGQGVSAKNIQYF
-,TRBV28,many,TRBJ1-2,TGTGCCAGCAGTTTAGAGGGACCGACAACTCCTGGCTACACCTTC,CASSLEGPTTPGYTF
-,TRBV5-1,-,TRBJ1-3,TGCGCCAGCAGAATCGACTCGGGATCCGGAAACACCATATATTTT,CASRIDSGSGNTIYF
-,TRBV12-3/TRBV12-4,few,TRBJ1-5,TGTGCCAGCAGTCAAGGGGCTTTGGGTAGCAATCAGCCCCAGCATTTT,CASSQGALGSNQPQHF
TRBD1,TRBV28,-,TRBJ1-1,TGTGTCAGCAGTTTAACCCCTCGGATACAGGGGCACACTGAAGCTTTCTTT,CVSSLTPRIQGHTEAFF
TRBD2,TRBV6-2/TRBV6-3,-,TRBJ2-7,TGTGCCAGCAGTGAATCCCCCTCCCTAGCGGGGGCCTACGAGCAGTACTTC,CASSESPSLAGAYEQYF
TRBD1,TRBV12-3/TRBV12-4,few,TRBJ1-5,TGTGCCAGCAGAGCCGGGACAGGGACAAATCAGCCCCAGCATTTT,CASRAGTGTNQPQHF
-,TRBV25-1,-,TRBJ1-2,TGTGCCAGCAGTGAGATGGGGGTTACTTATGGCTACACCTTC,CASSEMGVTYGYTF
TRBD2,TRBV6-1,few,TRBJ2-7,TGTGCCAGCAGTGAACTAGCGGGATGGTACGAGCAGTACTTC,CASSELAGWYEQYF
-,TRBV2,-,TRBJ1-5,TGTGCCAGCAGCTTCGATCCGAATAGCAATCAGCCCCAGCATTTT,CASSFDPNSNQPQHF
-,TRBV27,-,TRBJ2-3,TGTGCCAGCAGACAACGACAGGGACTTTCCACAGATACGCAGTATTTT,CASRQRQGLSTDTQYF
-,TRBV29-1,-,TRBJ1-4,TGCAGCGTACGGGACGGATGGGAGAAACTGTTTTTT,CSVRDGWEKLFF
-,TRBV3-1,-,TRBJ2-2,TGTGCCAGCAGCCAGTCCCCGAACACCGGGGAGCTGTTTTTT,CASSQSPNTGELFF
-,TRBV30,few,TRBJ1-5,TGTGCCTGGAGTGTTTGGGAGGATGGGCCCCAGCATTTT,CAWSVWEDGPQHF
TRBD1,TRBV29-1,-,TRBJ2-5,TGCAGCGCTGAGGGGACAGCTCAAGAGACCCAGTACTTC,CSAEGTAQETQYF
-,TRBV3-1,-,TRBJ2-2,TGTGCCAGCAGTCGCACAGGGTTTCACACCGGGGAGCTGTTTTTT,CASSRTGFHTGELFF
-,TRBV3-1,-,TRBJ2-3,TGTGCCAGCAGCCCCCTCCCGAGCCCTACGCAGTATTTT,CASSPLPSPTQYF
-,TRBV5-6,-,TRBJ1-6,TGTGCCAGCAGCTCCCCCGAGGAAGATTCACCCCTCCACTTT,CASSSPEEDSPLHF
-,TRBV12-3/TRBV12-4,many,TRBJ1-2,TGTGCCAGCAGTAAAGGGTTTACAGGGTTCTATGGCTACACCTTC,CASSKGFTGFYGYTF
-,TRBV12-5,few,TRBJ1-4,TGTGCTAGTGCCCGGGCATCGGGGCCTAATGAAAAACTGTTTTTT,CASARASGPNEKLFF
TRBD1,TRBV2,few,TRBJ1-1,TGTGCCAGCAGTGAAGTTCGGACAGGGGGTGAAGCTTTCTTT,CASSEVRTGGEAFF
TRBD2,TRBV28,many,TRBJ2-7,TGTGCCGGCTCTCTAGCGGGAGGAAACTACGAGCAGTACTTC,CAGSLAGGNYEQYF
-,TRBV19,few,TRBJ2-5,TGTGCCAGTAGTAACTGGAAAGAGACCCAGTACTTC,CASSNWKETQYF